What follows is one T cell receptor (beta chain) and its context. The entry originates in a study of shared T cell receptors in the human thymus. Data came from immunoSEQ multiplex PCR; TCRdb stores just in-frame clones and leaves some out. The sample comprises 640,000 or so clones, about 90% of which are singletons, and roughly 0.0094% rests with the top ten. The germline gives CDR1 ENHRY, CDR2 SYGVKD. Deletions cut 8 bases from V and 0 bases from J, with 14 bases between. The CDR3 runs 14 residues. Another study also made use of these data, one on human thymus T cells. That work contributes: Congenital heart defects were the reason for the corrective surgery that the donors, healthy Finnish infants, were having. It was from resections taken during corrective heart surgery that the thymus tissue came. There appeared to be biased usage of V and J genes in thymic and blood repertoires. Among unrelated individuals, related research reported thymic repertoires that overlapped highly.

The sequencing sample was made of thymocytes. The TCR originated in a boy less than two years old with a congenital heart defect. This rearrangement joins TRBV10-3 to TRBJ2-7; D might be TRBD1 (6 bases). The CDR3 DNA is TGTGCCATCGGTCGGACAGTGGCCTCCTACGAGCAGTACTTC. This gives the protein CAIGRTVASYEQYF.